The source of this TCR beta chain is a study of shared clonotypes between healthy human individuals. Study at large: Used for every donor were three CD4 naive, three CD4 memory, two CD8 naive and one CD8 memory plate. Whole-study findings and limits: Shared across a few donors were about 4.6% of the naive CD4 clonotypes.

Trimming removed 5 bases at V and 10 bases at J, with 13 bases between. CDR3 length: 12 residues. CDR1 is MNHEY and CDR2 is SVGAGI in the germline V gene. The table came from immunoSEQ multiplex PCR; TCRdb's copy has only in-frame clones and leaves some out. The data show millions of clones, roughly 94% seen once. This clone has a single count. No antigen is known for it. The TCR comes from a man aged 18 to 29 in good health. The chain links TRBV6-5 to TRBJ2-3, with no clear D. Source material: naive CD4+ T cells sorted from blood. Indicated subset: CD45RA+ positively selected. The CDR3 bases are TGTGCCAGCAGTAACCCTACTTGGTCGCAGTATTTT. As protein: CASSNPTWSQYF.